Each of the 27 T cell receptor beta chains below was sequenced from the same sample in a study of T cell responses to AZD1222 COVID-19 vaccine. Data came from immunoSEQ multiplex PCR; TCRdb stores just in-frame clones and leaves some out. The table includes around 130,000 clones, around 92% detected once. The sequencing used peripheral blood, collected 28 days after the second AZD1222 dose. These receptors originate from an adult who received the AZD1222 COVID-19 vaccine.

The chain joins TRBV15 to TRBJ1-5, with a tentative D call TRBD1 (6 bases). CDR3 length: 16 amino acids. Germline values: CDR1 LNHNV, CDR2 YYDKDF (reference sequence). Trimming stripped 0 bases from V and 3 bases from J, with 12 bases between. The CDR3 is CATSRDDRTYNQPQHF. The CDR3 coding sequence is TGTGCCACCAGCAGAGATGACAGGACCTACAATCAGCCCCAGCATTTT.

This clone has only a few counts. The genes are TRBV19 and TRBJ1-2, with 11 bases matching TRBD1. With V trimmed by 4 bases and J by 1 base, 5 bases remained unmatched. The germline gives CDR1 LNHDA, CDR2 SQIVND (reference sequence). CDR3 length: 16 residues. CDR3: CASSTGQGVGNYGYTF. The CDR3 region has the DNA TGTGCCAGTAGTACGGGACAGGGGGTTGGTAACTATGGCTACACCTTC.

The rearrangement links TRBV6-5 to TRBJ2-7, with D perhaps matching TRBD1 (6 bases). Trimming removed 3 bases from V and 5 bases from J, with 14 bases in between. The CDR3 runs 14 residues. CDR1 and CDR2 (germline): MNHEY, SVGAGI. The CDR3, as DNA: TGTGCCAGCAGTTATGGGGGCGCTAGGAACGAGCAGTACTTC. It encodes CASSYGGARNEQYF.

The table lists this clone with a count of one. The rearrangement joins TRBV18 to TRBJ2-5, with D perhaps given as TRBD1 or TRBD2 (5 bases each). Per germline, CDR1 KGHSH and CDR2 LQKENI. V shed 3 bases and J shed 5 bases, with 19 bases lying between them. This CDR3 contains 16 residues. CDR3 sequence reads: CASSPGQAGTGETQYF. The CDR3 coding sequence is TGTGCCAGCTCACCCGGCCAGGCAGGGACCGGGGAGACCCAGTACTTC.

The CDR3 DNA reads as TGTGCCAGCAGTTTGTGGAGGGGGGCCGCTAATGAAAAACTGTTTTTT. Encoded protein: CASSLWRGAANEKLFF. The chain couples TRBV27 to TRBJ1-4; D might be TRBD1 (6 bases). CDR3 length: 16 amino acids. Germline V gene lookup returns CDR1 MNHEY and CDR2 SMNVEV (reference sequence). Between the trimmed V and J ends, which lost 3 bases and 3 bases, there was a span of 14 bases.

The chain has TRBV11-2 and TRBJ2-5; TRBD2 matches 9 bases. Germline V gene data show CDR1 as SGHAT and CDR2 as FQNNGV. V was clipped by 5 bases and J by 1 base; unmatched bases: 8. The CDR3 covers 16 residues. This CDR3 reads CASSLQWRGGQETQYF. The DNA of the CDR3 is TGTGCCAGCAGCCTCCAATGGCGGGGGGGCCAAGAGACCCAGTACTTC.

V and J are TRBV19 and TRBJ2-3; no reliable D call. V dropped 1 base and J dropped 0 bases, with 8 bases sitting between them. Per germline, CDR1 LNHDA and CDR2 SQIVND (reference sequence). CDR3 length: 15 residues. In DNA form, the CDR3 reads TGTGCCAGTAGTATAGTCGGCCATAGCACAGATACGCAGTATTTT. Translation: CASSIVGHSTDTQYF.

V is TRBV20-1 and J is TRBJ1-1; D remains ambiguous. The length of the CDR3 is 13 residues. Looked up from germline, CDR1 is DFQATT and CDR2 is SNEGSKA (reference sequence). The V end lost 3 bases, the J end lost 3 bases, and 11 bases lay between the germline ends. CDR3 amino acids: CSASSQVDTEAFF. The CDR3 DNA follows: TGCAGTGCTAGTAGCCAGGTTGACACTGAAGCTTTCTTT.

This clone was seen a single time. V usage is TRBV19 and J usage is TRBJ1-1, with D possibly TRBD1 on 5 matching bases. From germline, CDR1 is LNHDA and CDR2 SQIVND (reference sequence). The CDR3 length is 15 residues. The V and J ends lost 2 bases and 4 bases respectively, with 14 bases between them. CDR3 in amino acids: CASSIFGGEGTEAFF. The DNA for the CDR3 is TGTGCCAGTAGTATATTCGGGGGAGAGGGCACTGAAGCTTTCTTT.

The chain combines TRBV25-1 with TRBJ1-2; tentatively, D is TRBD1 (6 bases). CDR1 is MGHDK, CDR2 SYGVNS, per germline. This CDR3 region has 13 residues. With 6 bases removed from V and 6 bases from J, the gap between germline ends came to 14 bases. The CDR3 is CASRQGVFDGYTF. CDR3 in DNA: TGTGCCAGCAGACAGGGCGTATTCGATGGCTACACCTTC.

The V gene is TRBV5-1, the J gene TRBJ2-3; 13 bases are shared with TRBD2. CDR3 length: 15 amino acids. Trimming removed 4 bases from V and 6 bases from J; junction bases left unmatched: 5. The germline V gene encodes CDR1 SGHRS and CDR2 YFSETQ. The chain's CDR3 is CASSAPTSGGDTQYF. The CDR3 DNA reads TGCGCCAGCAGCGCGCCGACTAGCGGGGGGGATACGCAGTATTTT.

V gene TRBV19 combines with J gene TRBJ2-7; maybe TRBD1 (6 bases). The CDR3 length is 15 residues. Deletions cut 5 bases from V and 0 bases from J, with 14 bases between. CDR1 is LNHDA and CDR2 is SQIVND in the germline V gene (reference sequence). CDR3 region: CASSFRQAHSYEQYF. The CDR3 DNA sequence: TGTGCCAGTAGTTTCCGACAGGCTCACTCCTACGAGCAGTACTTC. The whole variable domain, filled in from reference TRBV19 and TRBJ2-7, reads DGGITQSPKYLFRKEGQNVTLSCEQNLNHDAMYWYRQDPGQGLRLIYYSQIVNDFQKGDIAEGYSVSREKKESFPLTVTSAQKNPTAFYLCASSFRQAHSYEQYFGPGTRLTVT.

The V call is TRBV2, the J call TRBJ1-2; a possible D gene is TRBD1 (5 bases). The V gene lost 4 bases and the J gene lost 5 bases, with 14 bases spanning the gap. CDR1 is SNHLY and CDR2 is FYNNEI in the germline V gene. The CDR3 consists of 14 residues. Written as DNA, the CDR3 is TGTGCCAGCAGTGGAGGGGATTCTCTTTATGGCTACACCTTC. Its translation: CASSGGDSLYGYTF.

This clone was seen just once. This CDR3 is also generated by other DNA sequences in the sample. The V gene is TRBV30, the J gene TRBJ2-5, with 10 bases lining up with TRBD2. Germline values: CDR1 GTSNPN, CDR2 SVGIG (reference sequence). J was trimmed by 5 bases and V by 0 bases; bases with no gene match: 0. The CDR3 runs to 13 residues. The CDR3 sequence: CAWSVAGGETQYF. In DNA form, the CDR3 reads TGTGCCTGGAGTGTAGCGGGAGGGGAGACCCAGTACTTC.

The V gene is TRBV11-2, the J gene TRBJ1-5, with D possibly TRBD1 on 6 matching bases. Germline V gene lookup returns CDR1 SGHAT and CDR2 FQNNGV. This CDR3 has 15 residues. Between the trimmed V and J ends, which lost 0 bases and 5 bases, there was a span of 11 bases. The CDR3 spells CASSLDPGEYQPQHF. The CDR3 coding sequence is TGTGCCAGCAGCTTAGATCCAGGGGAATATCAGCCCCAGCATTTT.

The DNA of the CDR3 is TGCGCCAGCAGCTTGGGACAGGGGGCGGAACAGCCCCAGCATTTT. Protein sequence: CASSLGQGAEQPQHF. The rearrangement joins TRBV5-1 to TRBJ1-5; TRBD1 matches at 10 bases. The CDR3 spans 15 residues. V trimming: 0 bases; J trimming: 7 bases; junction bases outside the gene matches: 4. Germline V gene data show CDR1 as SGHRS and CDR2 as YFSETQ.

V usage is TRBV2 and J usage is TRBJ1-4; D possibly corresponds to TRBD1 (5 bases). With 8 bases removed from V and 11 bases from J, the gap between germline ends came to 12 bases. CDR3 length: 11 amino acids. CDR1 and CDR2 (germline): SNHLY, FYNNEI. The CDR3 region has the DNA TGTGCCAGCGTCCTAGGGGCGAAACTGTTTTTT. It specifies CASVLGAKLFF.

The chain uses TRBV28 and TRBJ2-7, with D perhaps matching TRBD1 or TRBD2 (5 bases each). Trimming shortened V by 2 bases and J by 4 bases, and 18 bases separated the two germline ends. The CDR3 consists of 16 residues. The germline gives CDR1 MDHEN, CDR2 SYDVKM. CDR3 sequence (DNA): TGTGCCAGCAGTTTAGGGGCGACCCGCAGGGAGTACGAGCAGTACGTC. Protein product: CASSLGATRREYEQYV.

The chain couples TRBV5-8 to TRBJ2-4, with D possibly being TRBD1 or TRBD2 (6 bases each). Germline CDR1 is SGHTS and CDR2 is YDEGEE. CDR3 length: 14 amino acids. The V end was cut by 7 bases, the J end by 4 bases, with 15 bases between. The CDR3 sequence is CASRHRGQKNIQYF. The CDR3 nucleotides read TGTGCCAGCCGCCATCGGGGGCAAAAAAACATTCAGTACTTC.

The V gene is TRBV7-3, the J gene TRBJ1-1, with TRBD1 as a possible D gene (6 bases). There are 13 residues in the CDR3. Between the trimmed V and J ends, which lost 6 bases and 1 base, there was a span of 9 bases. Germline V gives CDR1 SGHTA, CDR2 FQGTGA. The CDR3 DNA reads TGTGCCAGCAGACCGACAGGGAACACTGAAGCTTTCTTT. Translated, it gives CASRPTGNTEAFF.

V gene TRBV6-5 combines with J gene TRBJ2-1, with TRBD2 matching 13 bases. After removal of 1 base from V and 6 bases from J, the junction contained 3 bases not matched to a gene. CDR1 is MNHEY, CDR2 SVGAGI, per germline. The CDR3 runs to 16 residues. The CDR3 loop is CASSYWGTSGINEQFF. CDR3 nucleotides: TGTGCCAGCAGTTACTGGGGGACTAGCGGGATCAATGAGCAGTTCTTC.

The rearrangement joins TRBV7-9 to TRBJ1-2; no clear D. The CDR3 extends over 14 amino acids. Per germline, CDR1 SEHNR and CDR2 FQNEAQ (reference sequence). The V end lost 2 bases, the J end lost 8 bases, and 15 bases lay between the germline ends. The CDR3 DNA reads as TGTGCCAGCAGCTTATTCCTCCTAGTGGGGGGCTACACCTTC. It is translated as CASSLFLLVGGYTF.

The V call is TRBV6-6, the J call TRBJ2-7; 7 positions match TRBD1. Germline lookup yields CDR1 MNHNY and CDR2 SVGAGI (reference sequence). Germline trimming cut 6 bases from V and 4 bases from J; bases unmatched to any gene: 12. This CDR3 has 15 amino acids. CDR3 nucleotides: TGTGCCAGCAGCCCGGACAGGTCTCGTGGGTACGAGCAGTACGTC. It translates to CASSPDRSRGYEQYV.

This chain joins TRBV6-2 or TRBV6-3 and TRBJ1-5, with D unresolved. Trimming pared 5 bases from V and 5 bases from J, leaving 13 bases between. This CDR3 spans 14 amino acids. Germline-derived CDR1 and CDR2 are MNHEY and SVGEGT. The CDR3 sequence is CASSAGNRYQPQHF. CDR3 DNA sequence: TGTGCCAGCAGTGCCGGGAACCGATATCAGCCCCAGCATTTT.

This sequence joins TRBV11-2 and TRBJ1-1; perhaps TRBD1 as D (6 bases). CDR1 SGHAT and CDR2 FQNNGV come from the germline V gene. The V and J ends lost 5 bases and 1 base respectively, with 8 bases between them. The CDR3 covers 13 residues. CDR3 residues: CASSGQPNTEAFF. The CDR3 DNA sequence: TGTGCCAGCAGCGGACAGCCGAACACTGAAGCTTTCTTT.

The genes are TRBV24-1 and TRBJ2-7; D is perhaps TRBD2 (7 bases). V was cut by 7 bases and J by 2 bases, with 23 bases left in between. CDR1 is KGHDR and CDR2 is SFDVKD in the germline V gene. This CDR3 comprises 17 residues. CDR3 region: CATRGAGSGGLPYEQYF. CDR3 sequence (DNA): TGTGCCACCAGGGGCGCGGGCTCGGGGGGCCTCCCCTACGAGCAGTACTTC.

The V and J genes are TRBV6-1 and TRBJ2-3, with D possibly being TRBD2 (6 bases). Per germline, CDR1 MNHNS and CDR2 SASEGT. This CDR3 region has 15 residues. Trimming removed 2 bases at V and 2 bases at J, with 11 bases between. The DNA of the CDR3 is TGTGCCAGCAGTGAACTTGGGAGGCACACAGATACGCAGTATTTT. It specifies CASSELGRHTDTQYF.